This entry concerns a single T cell receptor beta chain. No antigen is known for it. This CDR3 comprises 12 residues. V lost 3 bases and J 3 bases, leaving 9 bases between the germline ends. Germline V lookup: CDR1 GTSNPN, CDR2 SVGIG (reference sequence). PCR amplification relied on 60 Vbeta primers (plus 13 Jbeta primers). Only in-frame clones appear in the TCRdb table, and some are missing; sequencing was by immunoSEQ multiplex PCR. The sample consists of approximately 110,000 clones, around 82% of them appearing once. This specimen comes from a study of cytomegalovirus exposure and HLA in healthy donors. Study-level findings and limits: Many donors shared some public TCRs, even though most TCR sequences were rare. Several top significant clusters appeared, in a later analysis, to be linked to common viral pathogens.

Sequencing input: PBMCs. The clonotype comes from a young woman in good health and CMV-seropositive. This rearrangement joins TRBV30 to TRBJ2-7; D unclear. The CDR3 nucleotides are TGTGCCTGGAGATCCGAGAACTACGAGCAGTACTTC. It specifies CAWRSENYEQYF.